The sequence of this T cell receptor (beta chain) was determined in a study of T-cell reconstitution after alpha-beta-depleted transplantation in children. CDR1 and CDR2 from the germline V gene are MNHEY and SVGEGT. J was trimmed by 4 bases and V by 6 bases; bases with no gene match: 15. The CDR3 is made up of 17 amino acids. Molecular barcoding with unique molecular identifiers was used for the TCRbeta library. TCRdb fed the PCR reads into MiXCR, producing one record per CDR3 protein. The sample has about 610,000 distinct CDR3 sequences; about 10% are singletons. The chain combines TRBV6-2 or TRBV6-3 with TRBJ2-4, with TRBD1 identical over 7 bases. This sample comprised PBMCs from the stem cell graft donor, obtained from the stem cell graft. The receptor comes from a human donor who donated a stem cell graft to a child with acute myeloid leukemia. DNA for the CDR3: TGTGCCAGCAGAACAACCTCAAGGACAGGTCTAAAAAACATTCAGTACTTC. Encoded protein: CASRTTSRTGLKNIQYF.